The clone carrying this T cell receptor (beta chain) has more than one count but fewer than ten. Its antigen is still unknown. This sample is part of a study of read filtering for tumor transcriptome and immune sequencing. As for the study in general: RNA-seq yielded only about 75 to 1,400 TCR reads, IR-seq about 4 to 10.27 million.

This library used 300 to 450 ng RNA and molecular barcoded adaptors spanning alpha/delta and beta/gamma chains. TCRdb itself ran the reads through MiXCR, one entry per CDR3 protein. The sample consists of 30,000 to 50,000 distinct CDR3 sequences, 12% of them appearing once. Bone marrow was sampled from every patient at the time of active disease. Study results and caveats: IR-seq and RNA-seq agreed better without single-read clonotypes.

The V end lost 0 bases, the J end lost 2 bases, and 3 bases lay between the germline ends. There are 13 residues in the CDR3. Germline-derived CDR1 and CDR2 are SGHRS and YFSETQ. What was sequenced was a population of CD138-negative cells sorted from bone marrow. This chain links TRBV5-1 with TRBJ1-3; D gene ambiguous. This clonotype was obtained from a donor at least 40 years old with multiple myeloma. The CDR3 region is CASSLGTGNTIYF. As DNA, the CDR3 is TGCGCCAGCAGCTTGGGCACTGGAAACACCATATATTTT.